This entry is about one T cell receptor (beta chain). Its antigen remains unknown. This CDR3 comprises 13 residues. The protocol was immunoSEQ multiplex PCR, while the TCRdb copy is restricted to in-frame clones and leaves out a portion. There are over a million clones in the sample; about 84% occur only once, and 0.6% to 0.75% lies in the top ten. The source of the sample is a study of shared clonotypes between healthy human individuals. Study summary: Those who served as donors were a couple of women and a few men between the ages of 18 and 49. Findings and caveats of the study: Rarefaction exposed incomplete sorted-subset sequencing despite large depth.

Sequencing was carried out using memory CD4+ T cells from PBMCs. Subset defined: CD45RA-negative fraction. The chain employs TRBV21-1 and TRBJ1-4. TRBV21-1 is recorded as a pseudogene. The receptor's source is a man between 18 and 29 years old in good health. Some clones in this sample may be carry-over from other donors' samples. The CDR3 reads CAQGYGANEKLFF. DNA for the CDR3: TGTGCCCAAGGTTATGGGGCTAATGAAAAACTGTTTTTT.